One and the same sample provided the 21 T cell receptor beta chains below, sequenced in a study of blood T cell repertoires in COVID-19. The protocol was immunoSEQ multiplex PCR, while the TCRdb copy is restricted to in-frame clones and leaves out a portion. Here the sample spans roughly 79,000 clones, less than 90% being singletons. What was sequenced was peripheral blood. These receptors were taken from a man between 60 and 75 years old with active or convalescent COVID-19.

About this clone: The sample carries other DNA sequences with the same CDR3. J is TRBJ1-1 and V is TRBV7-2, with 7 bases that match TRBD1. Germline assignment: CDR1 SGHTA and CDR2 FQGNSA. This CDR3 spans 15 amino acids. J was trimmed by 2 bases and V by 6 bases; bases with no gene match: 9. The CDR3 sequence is CASRLTGTANTEAFF. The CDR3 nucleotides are TGTGCCAGCAGACTAACCGGGACAGCCAACACTGAAGCTTTCTTT. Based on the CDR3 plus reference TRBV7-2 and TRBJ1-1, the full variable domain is GAGVSQSPSNKVTEKGKDVELRCDPISGHTALYWYRQSLGQGLEFLIYFQGNSAPDKSGLPSDRFSAERTGGSVSTLTIQRTQQEDSAVYLCASRLTGTANTEAFFGQGTRLTVV.

CDR3 sequence (DNA): TGTGCCAGCAGCCTGCCGGGACAGGGCGGCCTCACCTTC. Translated, it gives CASSLPGQGGLTF. This chain uses TRBV3-1 (or the pseudogene TRBV3-2) with TRBJ1-2, with 9 bases fitting TRBD1. J gave up 13 bases and V 4 bases, and 10 bases lay outside the gene matches. The CDR3 totals 13 residues. CDR1 and CDR2 from the germline V gene are LGHDT and YNNKEL (reference sequence).

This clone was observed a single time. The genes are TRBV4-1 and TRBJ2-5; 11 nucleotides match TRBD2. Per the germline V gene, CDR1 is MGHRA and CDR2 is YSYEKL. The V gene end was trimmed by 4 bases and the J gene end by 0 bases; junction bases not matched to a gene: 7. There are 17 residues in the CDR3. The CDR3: CASSRGTSGAYQETQYF. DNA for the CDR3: TGCGCCAGCAGCCGAGGGACTAGCGGAGCGTACCAAGAGACCCAGTACTTC.

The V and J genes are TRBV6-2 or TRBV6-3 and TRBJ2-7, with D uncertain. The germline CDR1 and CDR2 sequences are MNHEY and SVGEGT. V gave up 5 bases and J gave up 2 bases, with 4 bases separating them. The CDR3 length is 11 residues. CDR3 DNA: TGTGCCAGCAGTCCGGCCTACGAGCAGTACTTC. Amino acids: CASSPAYEQYF.

The CDR3 region has the DNA TGCGCCAGCAGCCAAGAAGGAGGAGTGGGTTGGGGGGGCCCGGGTGGTGAGCAGTTCTTC. Its translation is CASSQEGGVGWGGPGGEQFF. This chain uses TRBV4-1 with TRBJ2-1, with D perhaps matching TRBD2 (7 bases). Germline CDR1 MGHRA, CDR2 YSYEKL. This CDR3 has 20 amino acids. The ends were cut back, 0 bases at V and 9 bases at J, with 30 bases in the middle.

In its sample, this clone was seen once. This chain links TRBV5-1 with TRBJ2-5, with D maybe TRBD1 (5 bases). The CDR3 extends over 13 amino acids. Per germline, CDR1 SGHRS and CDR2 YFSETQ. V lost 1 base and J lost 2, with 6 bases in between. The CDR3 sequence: CASSLKGQETQYF. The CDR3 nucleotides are TGCGCCAGCAGCTTGAAGGGGCAAGAGACCCAGTACTTC.

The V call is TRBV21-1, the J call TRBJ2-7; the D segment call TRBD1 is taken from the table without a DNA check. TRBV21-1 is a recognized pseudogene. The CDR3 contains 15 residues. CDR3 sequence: CASTLSGRASYEQYF. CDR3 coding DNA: TGTGCCAGCACCCTCTCGGGCAGGGCCTCCTACGAGCAGTACTTC.

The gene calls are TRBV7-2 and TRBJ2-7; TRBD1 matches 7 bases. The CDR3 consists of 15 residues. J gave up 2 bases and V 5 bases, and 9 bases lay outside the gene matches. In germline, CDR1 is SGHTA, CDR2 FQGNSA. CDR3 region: CASSPPWQGAYEQYF. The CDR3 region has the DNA TGTGCCAGCAGCCCTCCCTGGCAGGGGGCCTACGAGCAGTACTTC.

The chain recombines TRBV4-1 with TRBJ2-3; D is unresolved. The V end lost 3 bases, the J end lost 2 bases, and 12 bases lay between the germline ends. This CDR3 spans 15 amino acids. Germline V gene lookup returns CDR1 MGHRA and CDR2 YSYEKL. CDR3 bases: TGCGCCAGCAGCCATAGAAGTGAGTCCACAGATACGCAGTATTTT. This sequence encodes CASSHRSESTDTQYF.

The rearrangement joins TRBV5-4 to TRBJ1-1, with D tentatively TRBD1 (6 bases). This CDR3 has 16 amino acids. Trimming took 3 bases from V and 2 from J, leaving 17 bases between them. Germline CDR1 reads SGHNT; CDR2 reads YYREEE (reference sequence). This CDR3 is CASSSSQGRGNTEAFF. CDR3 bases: TGTGCCAGCAGCTCATCACAGGGACGAGGAAACACTGAAGCTTTCTTT.

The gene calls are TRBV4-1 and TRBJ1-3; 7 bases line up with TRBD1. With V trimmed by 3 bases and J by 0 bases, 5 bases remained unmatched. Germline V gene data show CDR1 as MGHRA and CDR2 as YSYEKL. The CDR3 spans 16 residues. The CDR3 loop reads CASSQAGTASGNTIYF. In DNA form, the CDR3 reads TGCGCCAGCAGCCAGGCCGGGACAGCCTCTGGAAACACCATATATTTT.

CDR3 in DNA: TGTGCCACCAGTGGGGCAGCCTCCTACGAGCAGTACTTC. This sequence encodes CATSGAASYEQYF. The J gene is TRBJ2-7, the V gene TRBV24-1; unclear D gene. Trimming removed 5 bases from V and 0 bases from J, with 7 bases in between. Germline V gene sequence: CDR1 KGHDR, CDR2 SFDVKD. The CDR3 is made up of 13 amino acids.

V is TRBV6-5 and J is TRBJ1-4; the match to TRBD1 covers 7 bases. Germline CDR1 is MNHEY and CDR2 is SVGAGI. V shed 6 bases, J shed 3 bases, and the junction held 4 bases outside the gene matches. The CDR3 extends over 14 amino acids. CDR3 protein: CASRPQGSNEKLFF. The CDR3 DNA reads TGTGCCAGCAGGCCACAGGGGTCTAATGAAAAACTGTTTTTT.

CDR3 sequence (DNA): TGTGCCATTACAGGGGACGGCAATCAGCCCCAGCATTTT. Its translation: CAITGDGNQPQHF. The rearrangement links TRBV2 to TRBJ1-5, with TRBD1 matching over 7 bases. The germline V gene encodes CDR1 SNHLY and CDR2 FYNNEI. The length of the CDR3 is 13 residues. J was trimmed by 2 bases and V by 10 bases; bases with no gene match: 5.

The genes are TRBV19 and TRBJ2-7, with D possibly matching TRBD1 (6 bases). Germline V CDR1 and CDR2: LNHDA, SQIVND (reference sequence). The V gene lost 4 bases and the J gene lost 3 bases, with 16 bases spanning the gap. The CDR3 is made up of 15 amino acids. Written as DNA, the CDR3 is TGTGCCAGTAGTACTCTCCGGGACACATTCTACGAGCAGTACTTC. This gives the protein CASSTLRDTFYEQYF.

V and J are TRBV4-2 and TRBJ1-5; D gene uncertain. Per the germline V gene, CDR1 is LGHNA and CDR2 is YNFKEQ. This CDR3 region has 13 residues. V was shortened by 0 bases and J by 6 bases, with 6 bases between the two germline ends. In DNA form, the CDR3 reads TGTGCCAGCAGCCAAGAACAGTCTCAGCCCCAGCATTTT. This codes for CASSQEQSQPQHF.

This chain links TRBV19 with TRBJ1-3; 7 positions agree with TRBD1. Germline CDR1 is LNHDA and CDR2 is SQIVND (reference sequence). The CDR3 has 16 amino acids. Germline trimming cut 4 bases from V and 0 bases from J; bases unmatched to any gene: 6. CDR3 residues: CASSTGQLRSGNTIYF. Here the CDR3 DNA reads TGTGCCAGTAGTACGGGACAGCTCCGCTCTGGAAACACCATATATTTT.

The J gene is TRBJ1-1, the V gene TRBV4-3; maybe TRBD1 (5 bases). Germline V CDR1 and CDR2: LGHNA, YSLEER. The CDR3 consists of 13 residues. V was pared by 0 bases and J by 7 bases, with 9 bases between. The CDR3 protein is CASSQDWQGEAFF. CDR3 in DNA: TGCGCCAGCAGCCAAGATTGGCAGGGTGAAGCTTTCTTT.

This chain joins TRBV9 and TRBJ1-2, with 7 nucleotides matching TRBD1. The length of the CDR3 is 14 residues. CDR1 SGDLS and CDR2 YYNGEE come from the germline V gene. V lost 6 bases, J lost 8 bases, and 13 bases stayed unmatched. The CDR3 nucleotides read TGTGCCAGCACGACAGGGTCTGCCCAGTGGGGCTACACCTTC. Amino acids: CASTTGSAQWGYTF.

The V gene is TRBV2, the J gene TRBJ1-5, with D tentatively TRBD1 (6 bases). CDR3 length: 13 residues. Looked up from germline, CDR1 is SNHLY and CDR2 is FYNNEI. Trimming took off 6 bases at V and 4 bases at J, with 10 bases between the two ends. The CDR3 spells CASRQGSNQPQHF. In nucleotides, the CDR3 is TGTGCCAGCAGACAGGGATCGAATCAGCCCCAGCATTTT. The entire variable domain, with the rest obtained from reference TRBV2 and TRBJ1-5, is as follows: EPEVTQTPSHQVTQMGQEVILRCVPISNHLYFYWYRQILGQKVEFLVSFYNNEISEKSEIFDDQFSVERPDGSNFTLKIRSTKLEDSAMYFCASRQGSNQPQHFGDGTRLSIL.

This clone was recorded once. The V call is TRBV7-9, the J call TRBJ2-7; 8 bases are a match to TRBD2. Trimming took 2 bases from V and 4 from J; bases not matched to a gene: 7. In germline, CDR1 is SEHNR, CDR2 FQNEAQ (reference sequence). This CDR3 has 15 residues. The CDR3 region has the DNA TGTGCCAGCAGCTTAACGGTAGCGGGGACTTACGAGCAGTACTTC. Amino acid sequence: CASSLTVAGTYEQYF.